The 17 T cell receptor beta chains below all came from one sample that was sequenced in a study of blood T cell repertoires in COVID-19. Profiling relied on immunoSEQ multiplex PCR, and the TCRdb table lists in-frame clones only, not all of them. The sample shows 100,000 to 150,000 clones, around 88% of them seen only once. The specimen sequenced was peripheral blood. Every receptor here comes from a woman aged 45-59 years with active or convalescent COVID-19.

This CDR3 is CAISDGGSDEQFF. As DNA, the CDR3 is TGTGCCATCAGTGACGGAGGATCCGATGAGCAGTTCTTC. This chain connects TRBV10-3 to TRBJ2-1, with a weak D call TRBD2 (5 bases). V was pared by 3 bases and J by 8 bases, with 11 bases between. The germline gives CDR1 ENHRY, CDR2 SYGVKD. The CDR3 has 13 residues.

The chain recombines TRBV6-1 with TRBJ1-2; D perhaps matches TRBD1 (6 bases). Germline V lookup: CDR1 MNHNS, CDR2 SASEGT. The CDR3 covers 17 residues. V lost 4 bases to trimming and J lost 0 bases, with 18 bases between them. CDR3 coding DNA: TGTGCCAGCAGTGTGGGGACGGACAGTTTTTCTAACTATGGCTACACCTTC. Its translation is CASSVGTDSFSNYGYTF.

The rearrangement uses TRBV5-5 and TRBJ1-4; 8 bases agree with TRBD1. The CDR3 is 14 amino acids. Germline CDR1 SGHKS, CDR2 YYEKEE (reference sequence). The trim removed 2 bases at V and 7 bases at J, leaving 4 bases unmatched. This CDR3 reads CASSFFDRGEKLFF. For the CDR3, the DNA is TGTGCCAGCAGCTTTTTTGACAGGGGTGAAAAACTGTTTTTT.

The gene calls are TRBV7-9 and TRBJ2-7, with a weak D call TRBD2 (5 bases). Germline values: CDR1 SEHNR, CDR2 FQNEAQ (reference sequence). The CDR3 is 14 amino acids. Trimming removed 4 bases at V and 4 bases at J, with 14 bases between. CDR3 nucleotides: TGTGCCAGCAGCTCACCGGGGTCCCGATACGAGCAGTACTTC. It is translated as CASSSPGSRYEQYF. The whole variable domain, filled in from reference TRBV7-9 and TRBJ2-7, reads DTGVSQNPRHKITKRGQNVTFRCDPISEHNRLYWYRQTLGQGPEFLTYFQNEAQLEKSRLLSDRFSAERPKGSFSTLEIQRTEQGDSAMYLCASSSPGSRYEQYFGPGTRLTVT.

The CDR3 reads CASRTGFANEKLFF. The CDR3 coding sequence is TGTGCCAGCAGAACGGGGTTTGCTAATGAAAAACTGTTTTTT. The rearrangement links TRBV27 to TRBJ1-4; unclear D gene. Between the trimmed V and J ends, which lost 6 bases and 3 bases, there was a span of 11 bases. CDR3 length equals 14 residues. Germline values: CDR1 MNHEY, CDR2 SMNVEV (reference sequence).

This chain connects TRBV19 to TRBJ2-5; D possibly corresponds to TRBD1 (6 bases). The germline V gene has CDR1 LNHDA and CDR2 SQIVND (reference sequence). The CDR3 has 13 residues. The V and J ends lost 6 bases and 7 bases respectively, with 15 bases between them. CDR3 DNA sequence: TGTGCCAGTAGCATCCAGGGGTCTGGGACCCAGTACTTC. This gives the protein CASSIQGSGTQYF.

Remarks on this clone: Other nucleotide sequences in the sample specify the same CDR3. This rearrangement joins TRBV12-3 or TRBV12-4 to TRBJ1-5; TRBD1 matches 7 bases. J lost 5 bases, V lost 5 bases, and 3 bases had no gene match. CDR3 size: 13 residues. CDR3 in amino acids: CASSLTGDQPQHF. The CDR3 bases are TGTGCCAGCAGTCTCACAGGGGATCAGCCCCAGCATTTT.

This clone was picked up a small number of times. CDR3 loop: CASSHGLDQETQYF. The CDR3 bases are TGTGCCAGCAGCCATGGACTAGACCAAGAGACCCAGTACTTC. The V call is TRBV5-4, the J call TRBJ2-5, with 7 positions matching TRBD2. CDR3 length: 14 amino acids. V lost 4 bases to trimming and J lost 0 bases; unmatched junction nucleotides: 3. CDR1 is SGHNT and CDR2 is YYREEE in the germline V gene (reference sequence).

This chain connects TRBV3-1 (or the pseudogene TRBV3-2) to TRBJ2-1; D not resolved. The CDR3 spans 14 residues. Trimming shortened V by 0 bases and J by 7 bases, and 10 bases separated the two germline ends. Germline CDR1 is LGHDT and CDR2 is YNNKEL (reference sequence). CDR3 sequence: CASSQEVYSNEQFF. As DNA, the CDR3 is TGTGCCAGCAGCCAAGAGGTCTACTCGAATGAGCAGTTCTTC.

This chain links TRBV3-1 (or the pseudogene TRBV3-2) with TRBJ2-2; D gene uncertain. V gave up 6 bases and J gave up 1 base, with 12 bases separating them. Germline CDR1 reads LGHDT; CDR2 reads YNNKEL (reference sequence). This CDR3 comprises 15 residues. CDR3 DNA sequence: TGTGCCAGCAGGCCGATGGCAGGGAACACCGGGGAGCTGTTTTTT. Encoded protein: CASRPMAGNTGELFF.

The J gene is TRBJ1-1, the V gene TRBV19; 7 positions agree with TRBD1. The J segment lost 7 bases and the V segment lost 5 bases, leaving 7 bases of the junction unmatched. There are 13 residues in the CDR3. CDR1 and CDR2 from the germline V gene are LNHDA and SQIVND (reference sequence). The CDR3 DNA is TGTGCCAGTAGTCCGCACAGGGGAGGTGAAGCTTTCTTT. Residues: CASSPHRGGEAFF.

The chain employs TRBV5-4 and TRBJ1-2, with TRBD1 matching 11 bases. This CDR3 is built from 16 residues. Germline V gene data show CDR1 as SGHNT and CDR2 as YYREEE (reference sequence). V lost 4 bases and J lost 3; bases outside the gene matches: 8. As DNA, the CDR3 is TGTGCCAGCAGCCAGGGCATGGGACAGGGGGACTATGGCTACACCTTC. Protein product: CASSQGMGQGDYGYTF.

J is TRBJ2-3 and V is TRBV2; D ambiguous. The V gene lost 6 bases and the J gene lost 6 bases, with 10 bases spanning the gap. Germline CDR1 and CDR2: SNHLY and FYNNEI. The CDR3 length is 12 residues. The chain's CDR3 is CASRNVADTQYF. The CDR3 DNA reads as TGTGCCAGCAGGAACGTAGCTGATACGCAGTATTTT.

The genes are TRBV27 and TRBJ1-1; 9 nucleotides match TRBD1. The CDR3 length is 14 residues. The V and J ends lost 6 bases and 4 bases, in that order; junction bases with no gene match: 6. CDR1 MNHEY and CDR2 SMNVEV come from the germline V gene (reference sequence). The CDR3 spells CASRTTGGGTEAFF. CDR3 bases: TGTGCCAGCAGAACCACAGGGGGCGGCACTGAAGCTTTCTTT.

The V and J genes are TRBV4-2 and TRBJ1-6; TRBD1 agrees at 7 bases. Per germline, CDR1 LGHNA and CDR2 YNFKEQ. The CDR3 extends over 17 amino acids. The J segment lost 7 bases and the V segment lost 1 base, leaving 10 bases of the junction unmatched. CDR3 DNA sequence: TGTGCCAGCAGCCAAGGGATCACCCGGGACAGAAATTCACCCCTCCACTTT. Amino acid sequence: CASSQGITRDRNSPLHF.

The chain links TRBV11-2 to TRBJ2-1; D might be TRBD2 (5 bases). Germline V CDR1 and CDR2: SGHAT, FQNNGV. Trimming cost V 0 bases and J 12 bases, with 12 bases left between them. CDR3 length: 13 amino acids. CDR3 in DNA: TGTGCCAGCAGCTTAGATCTCGGGATGCGGCAGTTCTTC. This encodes CASSLDLGMRQFF.

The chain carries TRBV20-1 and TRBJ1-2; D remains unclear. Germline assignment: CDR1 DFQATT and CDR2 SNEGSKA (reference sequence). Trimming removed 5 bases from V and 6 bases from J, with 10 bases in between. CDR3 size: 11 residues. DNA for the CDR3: TGCAGTGCTCCCTTAAGCCATGGCTACACCTTC. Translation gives CSAPLSHGYTF.